The sequence of this T cell receptor beta chain was determined in a study of cytomegalovirus exposure and HLA in healthy donors. Study background: Caucasian-associated ancestry cluster membership applied to about four fifths of 398 genotyped donors.

It was with 60 Vbeta and 13 Jbeta primers that the PCR ran. Original processing notes: The count from a later analysis was about 80 million unique TCR beta chains, some 10 million of them shared. Sequenced by immunoSEQ multiplex PCR; TCRdb stores in-frame clones only, minus some. Clone size and the V and J calls come from that table; the DNA yielded D and trimming. The sample lists 100,000 or so clones; approximately 76% were seen once. Trimming stripped 2 bases from V and 0 bases from J, with 11 bases between. From germline, CDR1 is LGHNT and CDR2 FRNRAP. This CDR3 has 16 residues. This TCR was recovered from a man aged 25-40 years in good health and CMV-seropositive. Sequencing was done on a sample of PBMCs. V is TRBV12-5 and J is TRBJ1-5; D remains unclear. CDR3 loop: CASGLPGAGSNQPQHF. CDR3 DNA: TGTGCTAGTGGTTTGCCAGGTGCGGGTAGCAATCAGCCCCAGCATTTT.